The rows below give T cell receptor beta chains drawn from one sample of a study of long-term antiretroviral therapy in people with HIV. Here immunoSEQ multiplex PCR was the method, and the copy in TCRdb shows in-frame clones only, minus some. The table shows 2,500 to 3,000 clones, with 79% occurring only once. The source was unsorted PBMCs, collected 0.4 years before starting antiretroviral therapy. The receptors shown here come from a woman between 40 and 55 years old with HIV. Both conserved end residues are part of each CDR3. D genes are given only for firm matches. Not every row has a clone size; where given, it reads once, few, many or a size class.

d_call	v_call	j_call	clone_size	cdr3_aa	cdr3_nt
TRBD2	TRBV4-1	TRBJ2-3	NA	CASSQDPGGRSTDTQYF	TGCGCCAGCAGCCAAGATCCGGGGGGGCGAAGCACAGATACGCAGTATTTT
TRBD1	TRBV5-4	TRBJ2-7	NA	CASSGQGAIRYEQYF	TGTGCCAGCAGCGGACAGGGGGCGATAAGATACGAGCAGTACTTC
NA	TRBV18	TRBJ2-1	NA	CASSPPLHEQFF	TGTGCCAGCTCACCACCACTCCATGAGCAGTTCTTC
NA	TRBV6-5	TRBJ2-7	NA	CASSRTALDEQYF	TGTGCCAGCAGCAGGACAGCACTTGACGAGCAGTACTTC
TRBD2	TRBV19	TRBJ2-2	NA	CASGISGNAPTGELFF	TGTGCCAGTGGGATTAGCGGGAACGCCCCCACCGGGGAGCTGTTTTTT
NA	TRBV19	TRBJ1-2	few	CASTRSGDGRNYGYTF	TGTGCCAGTACGAGGTCCGGAGACGGGAGGAACTATGGCTACACCTTC
TRBD2	TRBV28	TRBJ2-1	NA	CASRVGLDGNEQFF	TGTGCCAGCAGGGTGGGACTAGACGGAAATGAGCAGTTCTTC
NA	TRBV4-2	TRBJ1-2	NA	CASSQDRLVGAHGYTF	TGTGCCAGCAGCCAAGATAGGCTCGTGGGGGCCCATGGCTACACCTTC
NA	TRBV4-2	TRBJ2-5	NA	CASSQDGGVEETQYF	TGTGCCAGCAGCCAAGATGGCGGGGTTGAGGAGACCCAGTACTTC
NA	TRBV5-6	TRBJ1-1	NA	CASSLEGTEAFF	TGTGCCAGCAGCTTGGAGGGCACTGAAGCTTTCTTT
NA	TRBV4-3	TRBJ2-7	NA	CASSQDAGSGYEQYF	TGCGCCAGCAGCCAAGATGCGGGAAGTGGCTACGAGCAGTACTTC
TRBD1	TRBV10-1	TRBJ2-7	NA	CASSDQGQGQEQYF	TGCGCCAGCAGTGATCAGGGACAGGGACAAGAGCAGTACTTC
NA	TRBV7-8	TRBJ2-7	NA	CASTPAGRVTSGEQYF	TGTGCCAGCACCCCAGCAGGAAGGGTCACAAGCGGCGAGCAGTACTTC
TRBD1	TRBV6-5	TRBJ2-2	NA	CASSWRQGAGTGELFF	TGTGCCAGCAGTTGGAGACAGGGGGCTGGCACCGGGGAGCTGTTTTTT
NA	TRBV19	TRBJ2-7	once	CASREGRAYEQYF	TGTGCCAGTAGAGAGGGTCGCGCCTACGAGCAGTACTTC
TRBD2	TRBV5-1	TRBJ2-7	NA	CASSLGGSGAYEQYF	TGCGCCAGCAGCTTGGGGGGTAGCGGGGCCTACGAGCAGTACTTC
TRBD2	TRBV7-8	TRBJ2-5	NA	CASSLLEGLGVGETQYF	TGTGCCAGCAGCTTATTGGAAGGACTAGGAGTAGGAGAGACCCAGTACTTC
NA	TRBV5-6	TRBJ1-2	NA	CASSQWTDGYTF	TGTGCCAGCAGCCAATGGACAGATGGCTACACCTTC
TRBD2	TRBV14	TRBJ2-3	NA	CASSQDLAGAADTQYF	TGTGCCAGCAGCCAAGATCTAGCGGGAGCTGCAGATACGCAGTATTTT
NA	TRBV7-1	TRBJ2-1	NA	CASNTGDVSYNEQFF	TGTGCCAGCAACACGGGGGATGTGTCCTACAATGAGCAGTTCTTC
TRBD2	TRBV2	TRBJ2-1	NA	CASKGLAGVSSYNEQFF	TGTGCCAGCAAGGGACTAGCGGGAGTCAGCTCCTACAATGAGCAGTTCTTC
TRBD1	TRBV28	TRBJ1-4	NA	CASSFGDRANEKLFF	TGTGCCAGCAGTTTTGGCGACAGGGCGAATGAAAAACTGTTTTTT
NA	TRBV6-5	TRBJ2-3	NA	CASRWSEGTDTQYF	TGTGCCAGCAGATGGTCGGAGGGCACAGATACGCAGTATTTT
NA	TRBV6-5	TRBJ1-2	once	CASRLGTETNYGYTF	TGTGCCAGCAGGCTTGGCACAGAAACAAACTATGGCTACACCTTC
NA	TRBV28	TRBJ1-2	once	CASSILGYTF	TGTGCCAGCAGCATTTTAGGCTACACCTTC
TRBD1	TRBV2	TRBJ1-2	NA	CASRDSRQHGYTF	TGTGCCAGCCGGGACAGCCGACAACATGGCTACACCTTC
NA	TRBV6-1	TRBJ2-5	NA	CASGREQGIMQTQYF	TGTGCCAGCGGGCGGGAACAGGGTATCATGCAGACCCAGTACTTC
NA	TRBV5-1	TRBJ2-7	NA	CASSLVPDNPYEQYF	TGCGCCAGCAGCTTGGTTCCGGACAATCCCTACGAGCAGTACTTC
NA	TRBV11-2	TRBJ2-7	once	CASSSIQGNYEQYF	TGTGCCAGCAGCTCCATACAGGGAAACTACGAGCAGTACTTC
TRBD1	TRBV2	TRBJ2-7	NA	CASSSQGAYEQYF	TGTGCCAGCAGTTCACAGGGGGCCTACGAGCAGTACTTC
TRBD2	TRBV6-5	TRBJ2-3	NA	CASSSLAGGGNTQYF	TGTGCCAGCAGTTCGCTAGCGGGAGGGGGCAATACGCAGTATTTT
TRBD1	TRBV5-1	TRBJ2-7	NA	CASSLTTGTGTYEQYF	TGCGCCAGCAGCCTGACGACCGGGACAGGAACCTACGAGCAGTACTTC
NA	TRBV25-1	TRBJ2-3	NA	CASSDASLGDTQYF	TGTGCCAGCAGTGATGCCTCTCTGGGAGATACGCAGTATTTT
NA	TRBV9	TRBJ2-3	NA	CASSEVASSTDTQYF	TGCGCCAGCAGCGAAGTAGCGTCTAGCACAGATACGCAGTATTTT
NA	TRBV18	TRBJ1-3	NA	CASSPWRDPGNTIYF	TGTGCCAGCTCACCCTGGCGGGACCCTGGAAACACCATATATTTT
NA	TRBV5-5	TRBJ2-2	NA	CASSLGLITGELFF	TGTGCCAGCAGCTTGGGGCTCATCACCGGGGAGCTGTTTTTT
NA	TRBV5-1	TRBJ2-7	NA	CASSLAENYEQYF	TGCGCCAGCAGCTTGGCAGAGAACTACGAGCAGTACTTC
NA	TRBV5-1	TRBJ2-3	NA	CASSATDTQYF	TGCGCCAGCAGCGCCACAGATACGCAGTATTTT
NA	TRBV27	TRBJ1-1	NA	CASRGTGPLTEAFF	TGTGCCAGCAGGGGTACAGGGCCTCTCACTGAAGCTTTCTTT
NA	TRBV11-1	TRBJ2-7	few	CASSLGTSYEQYF	TGTGCCAGCAGCCTAGGGACCTCCTACGAGCAGTACTTC
NA	TRBV11-2	TRBJ2-7	once	CASSLLNTYEQYF	TGTGCCAGCAGCTTACTCAACACCTACGAGCAGTACTTC